This T cell receptor (beta chain) was observed in a study of cytomegalovirus exposure and HLA in healthy donors (dated 2017 in TCRdb). General notes on the study: An earlier analysis of 587 of the donors reported around 280 Gb of sequence data and around 120 million unique TCR beta sequences obtained from 150 million to 200 million T cells. A later genetic analysis took genome-wide SNP genotypes for about 55% of the 666 donors and used that subset as a discovery cohort. Of the roughly 400 genotyped donors, roughly 85% fell in the genetic ancestry cluster associated with self-reported Caucasian donors. Every discovery cohort repertoire had been produced on one sequencing platform. The study used immunosequencing to profile the T cell repertoires of approximately 690 subjects and linked those repertoires to cytomegalovirus serostatus. The study aimed to test whether signatures of past pathogen exposure could be identified by cataloging public T cell receptors. Class I and class II HLA loci were covered by the typing at four-digit resolution. Because of strong linkage in the cohort, a few DR-DQ haplotypes were treated as single units for association and clustering. A separate validation cohort of roughly 110 different subjects was used in addition to the approximately 700-subject first cohort. A later analysis re-analyzed previously published TCR beta repertoires from roughly 600 donors and added high-resolution HLA genotyping to study TCR occurrence patterns. Rather than using new phenotypic data, the later analysis identified candidate immune exposures from TCR beta sequences and from how often those sequences occurred across donors. The number of donors typed differed by locus, with 629-630 for A, B, C, DRB1 and DQB1, roughly 550 for DQA1, 600 to 610 for DPA1, and some 440 for DPB1. To predict cytomegalovirus infection status, the study combined high-throughput TCR immunosequencing, statistical association of individual TCRs with disease status, and machine learning. Donor age, sex, ethnicity and CMV serostatus were compiled alongside the repertoire data. An early release covering about 600 HLA-typed donors comprised approximately 290 gigabases of sequencing data and tens of millions of unique TCR sequences. Among a few hundred genotyped donors of the cohort, an average of around 240,000 unique TCR beta nucleotide sequences were sequenced per donor, about a sixth of them non-productive. To decide whether each TCR beta V gene segment behaved as functional or pseudogenic, an earlier analysis of over 500 of the donors relied on high-throughput TCR beta sequencing. What the work shows at the level of the full study, not this receptor alone: The study listed approximately 150 TCR beta chains as associated with cytomegalovirus. A group of highly shared sequence variants was considered likely to be a technical artifact of the sequencing pipeline. Three of the identified cytomegalovirus-associated TCR beta chains were confirmed in vitro to be specific for cytomegalovirus antigens. A further reported finding was that TCR beta sequences accurately predicted the HLA-A and HLA-B alleles for most subjects in the first cohort. In an earlier analysis of more than 500 of the donors, most TCR beta V segments appeared in productive rearrangements about 87% or about 30% of the time, broadly matching IMGT annotations. Most TCR sequences were seen in very few donors, while some public TCRs were found in many individuals. Because some donors lacked HLA typing at each locus, the association tests relied only on the typed subset. Presence/absence analyses assumed roughly uniform sequencing depth across donors, an assumption that may not hold. The cohort was sequenced for TCR beta chains only, and without alpha or paired-chain data the features that could be detected were limited. At a false discovery rate of 0.05, a later analysis linked under 20,000 TCR beta sequences to specific HLA alleles. Correlated functional status among segregating V segments might reflect linkage disequilibrium, but an unknown experimental factor could not be ruled out. The only immune exposure information available for the cohort was CMV serostatus. Compared with equally common non-associated chains, HLA-associated TCR beta chains in a later analysis were more clonally expanded and had lower generation probabilities. In a later analysis, several top co-occurrence clusters were reported to appear linked to parvovirus B19, influenza, CMV and Epstein-Barr virus. A later analysis found that most CMV-associated TCR beta chains appeared HLA-restricted, with HLA associations seemingly driven largely by CMV exposure. The classifier was reported to diagnose cytomegalovirus status with high specificity and sensitivity in both the original and validation cohorts. Some IMGT-functional V segments, including TRBV6-2 and TRBV6-3, could not be distinguished by the 87-base-pair reads and were therefore excluded. When HLA alleles, especially DR and DQ, strongly co-occurred, TCR associations were difficult to assign to individual alleles. Because counts were too low, seventeen rarely observed V segments, including chromosome 9 orphons, were left out of the earlier analysis of some 640 of the donors. It was suggested by the authors that the approach could potentially be generalized to other disease states and immunological phenotypes. In a later genetic analysis, a missense DCLRE1C variant was associated with V-gene and J-gene trimming of TCR beta chains, and the association was replicated in an independent cohort. A later genetic analysis reported fewer N-insertions in productive TCRs among donors in an Asian-associated ancestry cluster than the roughly 700-donor mean. In a later analysis, TCR association rates were found to vary across HLA loci, with the most associated TCRs seen for DRB1 alleles and the fewest for HLA-C alleles.

Turning to this clone: The target of this receptor is not known. No much larger clone exists at a distance of one base, and base qualities are not known.

The CDR3, from cysteine to phenylalanine, totals 13 residues. The retained sequence is limited to the CDR3, 39 bases, with the frame set at the first base. V and J are truncated by 3 bases and 6 bases respectively, leaving an intervening sequence of 9 bases. CDR1 LNHDA and CDR2 SQIVND were looked up in the germline V gene (reference sequence). The cohort consisted of 666 healthy bone marrow donors. All cohort members were sampled while nominally healthy, although unrecorded immune exposures were likely present. The donor tested CMV seropositive and was one of the 289 seropositive cohort members. A peripheral blood sample was provided by each donor, and peripheral blood mononuclear cells were used for TCR beta sequencing. The Qiagen DNeasy Blood Extraction Kit was used to extract genomic DNA from the blood cell samples. The library came from the immunoSEQ multiplex PCR assay. For the multiplex PCR, a mixture combining 60 forward primers for TCR Vbeta segments and 13 reverse primers for TCR Jbeta segments was used. A multiplex PCR assay on genomic DNA amplified the CDR3 region of rearranged TCR beta genes. The Illumina HiSeq System was used to sequence the amplified TCR beta libraries as 87-base-pair reads. In the authors' own workflow: Across the 700 or so repertoires, a later analysis counted approximately 83 million unique TCR beta chains, around 10 million of which were shared by at least two donors. To remove PCR and sequencing errors, raw reads were error-corrected and collapsed into unique sequences using a nearest-neighbor algorithm that merged closely related sequences. To assign V, D and J gene segments, CDR3 sequences were aligned to IMGT reference sequences. Each retained sequence needed at least a six-nucleotide match to both a V gene segment and a J gene segment. A rearrangement counted as productive if the CDR3 had no stop codons and remained in frame with V and J, and every other rearrangement counted as non-productive. Following IMGT convention, CDR3 was defined as the stretch from the second conserved V-encoded cysteine up to the conserved J-encoded phenylalanine. The earlier analysis of about 620 of the donors excluded sequences that lacked an unambiguous match to a single V gene segment. An earlier analysis of a few hundred of the donors called V segments functional above 56.7% productive rearrangements and segregating when the between-donor standard deviation exceeded 5%. A statistical classification framework was built to diagnose cytomegalovirus status from the catalog of TCR beta chain sequences. In a later analysis, V and J genes were assigned by comparing TCR nucleotide sequences against IMGT/GENE-DB human TR gene sequences. A later analysis assigned CDR3 sequences and most-parsimonious VDJ recombination scenarios with the TCRdist pipeline. In a later analysis, each TCR beta chain was defined by its CDR3 amino acid sequence together with its V-gene family, and reads without a unique V-gene family were excluded. As a way to deal with suspected cross-contamination and a sequencing artifact, a later analysis dropped nearly 600 nucleotide sequences that were highly shared and had low generation probability. In a later analysis, a clonal expansion index was calculated for each public chain from normalized within-repertoire ranks of inferred template counts. A later analysis computed generation probabilities with a VDJ recombination model fitted to out-of-frame rearrangements, and checked the results against IGoR. In a later analysis, hypergeometric tests were used to score TCR-TCR, TCR-HLA and TCR-CMV co-occurrence, with a repertoire-size bias correction applied to TCR pairs. In a later analysis, false discovery rates were estimated by permuting HLA or CMV assignments 20 times. In a later analysis, co-occurring TCRs were grouped using DBSCAN, and TCRdist sequence similarity was added for clustering within HLA-allele-positive subsets. Co-occurrence clustering excluded repertoires with fewer than 30,000 or more than 120,000 public chains, plus five with anomalous nucleotide sharing. As stored in TCRdb, this immuneACCESS dataset retains in-frame rearrangements with V and J assigned. A fraction of the clones does not appear; measured against another copy, unresolved V genes explain less than half of the discrepancy, and the remainder lacks a known reason. V, J and clone size are taken as reported in that table, and D and trimming were inferred from the DNA itself. This sample has over 40,000 clones in its table, and 75% to 90% of those were observed once. The ten largest clones take up roughly 8% of the sample.

The sample consisted of PBMCs. This receptor chain uses TRBV19 and TRBJ2-1, and TRBD1 may be the D gene, going by 6 matching bases. The TCR was taken from a woman aged 40 to 55 in good health and CMV-seropositive. The CDR3 has the sequence CASSIQGLNEQFF. The DNA is TGTGCCAGTAGTATTCAGGGGCTCAATGAGCAGTTCTTC.